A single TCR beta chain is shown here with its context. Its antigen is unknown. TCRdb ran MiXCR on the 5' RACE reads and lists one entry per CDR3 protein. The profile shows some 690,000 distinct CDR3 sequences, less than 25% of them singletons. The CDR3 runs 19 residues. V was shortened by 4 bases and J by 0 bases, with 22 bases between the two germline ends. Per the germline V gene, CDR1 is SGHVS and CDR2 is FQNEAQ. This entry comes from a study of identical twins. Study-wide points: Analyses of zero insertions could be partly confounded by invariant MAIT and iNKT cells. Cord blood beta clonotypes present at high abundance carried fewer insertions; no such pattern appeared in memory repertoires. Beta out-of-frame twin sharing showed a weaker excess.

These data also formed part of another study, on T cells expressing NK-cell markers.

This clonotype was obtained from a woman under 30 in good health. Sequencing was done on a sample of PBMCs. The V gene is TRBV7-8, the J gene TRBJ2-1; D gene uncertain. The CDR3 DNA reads TGTGCCAGCAGCTCCATTCCCGACGTTGGTTATTTCTCCTACAATGAGCAGTTCTTC. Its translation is CASSSIPDVGYFSYNEQFF.